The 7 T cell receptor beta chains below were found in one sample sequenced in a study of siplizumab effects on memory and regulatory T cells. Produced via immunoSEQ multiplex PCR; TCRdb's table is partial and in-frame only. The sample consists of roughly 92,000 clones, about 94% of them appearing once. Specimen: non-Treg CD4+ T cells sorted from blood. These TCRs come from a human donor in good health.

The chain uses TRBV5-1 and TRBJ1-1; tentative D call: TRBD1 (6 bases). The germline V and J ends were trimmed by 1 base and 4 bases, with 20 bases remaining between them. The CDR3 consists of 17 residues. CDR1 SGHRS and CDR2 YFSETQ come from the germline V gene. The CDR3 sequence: CASSLRGVRLWGTEAFF. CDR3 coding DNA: TGCGCCAGCAGCTTGAGGGGGGTACGATTATGGGGCACTGAAGCTTTCTTT.

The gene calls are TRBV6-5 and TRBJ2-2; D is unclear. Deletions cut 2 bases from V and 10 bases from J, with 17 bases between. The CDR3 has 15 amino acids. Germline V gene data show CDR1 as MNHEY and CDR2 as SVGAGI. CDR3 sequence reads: CASSYARVGREELFF. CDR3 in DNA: TGTGCCAGCAGTTACGCGAGAGTAGGTCGAGAGGAGCTGTTTTTT.

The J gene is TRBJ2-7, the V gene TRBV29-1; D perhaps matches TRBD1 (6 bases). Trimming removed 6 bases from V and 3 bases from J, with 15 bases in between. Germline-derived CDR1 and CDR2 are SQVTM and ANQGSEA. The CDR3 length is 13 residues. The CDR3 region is CSVSSGAHYEQYF. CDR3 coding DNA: TGCAGCGTATCATCAGGGGCCCACTACGAGCAGTACTTC.

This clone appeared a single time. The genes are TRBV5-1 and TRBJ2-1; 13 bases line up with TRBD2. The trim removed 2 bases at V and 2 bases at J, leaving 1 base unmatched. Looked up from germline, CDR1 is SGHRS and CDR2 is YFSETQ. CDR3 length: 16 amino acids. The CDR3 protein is CASSFGLAGAYNEQFF. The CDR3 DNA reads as TGCGCCAGCAGCTTCGGACTAGCGGGGGCCTACAATGAGCAGTTCTTC.

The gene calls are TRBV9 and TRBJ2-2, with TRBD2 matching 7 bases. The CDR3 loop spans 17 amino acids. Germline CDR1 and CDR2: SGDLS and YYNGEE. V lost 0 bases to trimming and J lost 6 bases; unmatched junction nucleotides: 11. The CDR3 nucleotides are TGTGCCAGCAGCGTAGCCCGGACTAGTACATATTCCGGGGAGCTGTTTTTT. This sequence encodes CASSVARTSTYSGELFF.

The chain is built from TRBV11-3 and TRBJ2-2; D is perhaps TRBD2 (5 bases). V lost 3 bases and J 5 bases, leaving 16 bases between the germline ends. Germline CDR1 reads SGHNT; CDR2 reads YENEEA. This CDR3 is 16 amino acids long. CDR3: CASSFFGSGRTGELFF. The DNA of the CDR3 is TGTGCCAGCAGCTTTTTTGGGAGTGGGCGGACCGGGGAGCTGTTTTTT.

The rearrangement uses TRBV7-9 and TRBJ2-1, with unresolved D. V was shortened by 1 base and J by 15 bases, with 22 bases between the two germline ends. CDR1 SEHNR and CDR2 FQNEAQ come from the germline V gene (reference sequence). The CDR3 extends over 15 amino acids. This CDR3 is CASSLDTSVTMIGFF. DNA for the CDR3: TGTGCCAGCAGCTTAGATACAAGTGTTACAATGATAGGGTTCTTC.